Presented here are 27 T cell receptor beta chains from one specimen sequenced in a study of T cells after yellow fever vaccination. TCRdb used MiXCR to reprocess the 5' RACE reads, holding one entry per CDR3 protein. This repertoire shows some 300,000 distinct CDR3 sequences, around 8.1% found once; its top ten account for approximately 16%. The starting material was PBMCs, obtained roughly seven weeks after the first yellow fever vaccination. The source is a man aged 18 to 35 who received the YFV17D yellow fever vaccine.

The V and J genes are TRBV7-9 and TRBJ2-5; maybe TRBD1 (5 bases). This CDR3 comprises 15 residues. Trimming pared 6 bases from V and 5 bases from J, leaving 19 bases between. Germline loops: CDR1 SEHNR, CDR2 FQNEAQ (reference sequence). The CDR3 sequence: CASRGAHPQGETQYF. The CDR3 DNA follows: TGTGCCAGCAGAGGGGCACATCCGCAAGGGGAGACCCAGTACTTC.

This clonotype was seen only a few times. V usage is TRBV10-3 and J usage is TRBJ1-5; possibly TRBD1 for D (5 bases). Trimming removed 10 bases at V and 7 bases at J, with 14 bases between. Germline V gives CDR1 ENHRY, CDR2 SYGVKD. The CDR3 is made up of 12 amino acids. As DNA, the CDR3 is TGTGCCACCTTCTCGGAGGGGCAGCCCCAGCATTTT. It encodes CATFSEGQPQHF.

At least ten counts were recorded for this clonotype. The V gene is TRBV19, the J gene TRBJ2-1, with a weak D call TRBD1 (5 bases). Deletions cut 3 bases from V and 7 bases from J, with 19 bases between. The CDR3 runs to 16 residues. CDR1 and CDR2 (germline): LNHDA, SQIVND (reference sequence). CDR3 DNA: TGTGCCAGTAGTATGGTAGGGGATCCCAATACGAATGAGCAGTTCTTC. Translation gives CASSMVGDPNTNEQFF.

In its sample, this clonotype was seen a few times. The chain combines TRBV6-5 with TRBJ1-6, with 7 bases that match TRBD1. CDR1 is MNHEY and CDR2 is SVGAGI in the germline V gene. The CDR3 runs to 16 residues. V lost 1 base, J lost 7 bases, and 7 bases stayed unmatched. The CDR3 DNA reads TGTGCCAGCAGTTACTTCACAGGGGACTTAAATTCACCCCTCCACTTT. This gives the protein CASSYFTGDLNSPLHF.

The rearrangement joins TRBV7-2 to TRBJ2-7; D perhaps matches TRBD2 (6 bases). V lost 3 bases to trimming and J lost 10 bases, with 16 bases between them. Looked up from germline, CDR1 is SGHTA and CDR2 is FQGNSA. The CDR3 consists of 13 residues. The CDR3 here is CASSFPGVVDQYF. As DNA, the CDR3 is TGTGCCAGCAGCTTCCCGGGGGTAGTAGACCAGTACTTC.

The chain uses TRBV20-1 and TRBJ2-7, with 8 bases identical to TRBD2. CDR1 is DFQATT, CDR2 SNEGSKA, per germline (reference sequence). With 3 bases clipped from V and 1 base from J, the junction kept 5 bases outside the gene matches. This CDR3 is 14 amino acids long. The CDR3 DNA reads TGCAGTGCTAGCGGCGCGGGGGGTTCCTACGAGCAGTACTTC. It is translated as CSASGAGGSYEQYF.

The chain employs TRBV20-1 and TRBJ2-3, with 12 positions matching TRBD2. J lost 5 bases, V lost 5 bases, and 5 bases had no gene match. Germline V gene sequence: CDR1 DFQATT, CDR2 SNEGSKA (reference sequence). The CDR3 length is 14 residues. This CDR3 is CSASGLAGVDTQYF. CDR3 DNA sequence: TGCAGTGCTTCGGGACTAGCGGGTGTAGATACGCAGTATTTT.

This clonotype has just a few counts. The DNA of the CDR3 is TGTGCCAGCAGTGAAGCGCCCGGCTACACCTTC. It yields the protein CASSEAPGYTF. This rearrangement joins TRBV28 to TRBJ1-2; D remains unclear. The CDR3 runs 11 residues. V was pared by 5 bases and J by 8 bases, with 9 bases between. Germline assignment: CDR1 MDHEN and CDR2 SYDVKM.

V is TRBV2 and J is TRBJ2-3; 8 bases map to TRBD2. CDR3 size: 15 residues. Germline V gene sequence: CDR1 SNHLY, CDR2 FYNNEI. The V gene end was trimmed by 6 bases and the J gene end by 8 bases; junction bases not matched to a gene: 13. The CDR3 region has the DNA TGTGCCAGCAGCCGGGAGGGACCGCGCGTCGGTACGCAGTATTTT. Encoded protein: CASSREGPRVGTQYF.

This clonotype was picked up a small number of times. V gene TRBV9 combines with J gene TRBJ2-3; D gene ambiguous. CDR3 size: 16 residues. The germline V and J ends were trimmed by 0 bases and 0 bases, with 11 bases remaining between them. Germline V gene sequence: CDR1 SGDLS, CDR2 YYNGEE. As DNA, the CDR3 is TGTGCCAGCAGCGTAGGGGCGGACCAAAGCACAGATACGCAGTATTTT. Protein sequence: CASSVGADQSTDTQYF. The full variable domain, in which reference TRBV9 and TRBJ2-3 provide the parts outside the CDR3, is DSGVTQTPKHLITATGQRVTLRCSPRSGDLSVYWYQQSLDQGLQFLIQYYNGEERAKGNILERFSAQQFPDLHSELNLSSLELGDSALYFCASSVGADQSTDTQYFGPGTRLTVL.

The gene calls are TRBV6-5 and TRBJ1-4; possible D gene TRBD1, 5 bases. Germline assignment: CDR1 MNHEY and CDR2 SVGAGI. This CDR3 is 13 amino acids long. V shed 2 bases and J shed 9 bases, with 10 bases lying between them. CDR3 in DNA: TGTGCCAGCAGTTACGGGGACCCACAAAAACTGTTTTTT. It is translated as CASSYGDPQKLFF.

The chain has TRBV19 and TRBJ2-5, with a possible D match to TRBD1 (6 bases). Germline V gene sequence: CDR1 LNHDA, CDR2 SQIVND (reference sequence). Between the trimmed V and J ends, which lost 4 bases and 3 bases, there was a span of 12 bases. The CDR3 contains 14 residues. In DNA form, the CDR3 reads TGTGCCAGTAGTACCCGGACAGATGAAGAGACCCAGTACTTC. Translation gives CASSTRTDEETQYF.

The chain recombines TRBV9 with TRBJ2-5, with D unclear. Trimming stripped 1 base from V and 2 bases from J, with 12 bases between. The CDR3 covers 15 residues. CDR1 SGDLS and CDR2 YYNGEE come from the germline V gene. Here the CDR3 reads CASSVNLEFQETQYF. The CDR3 region has the DNA TGTGCCAGCAGCGTAAATCTGGAGTTTCAAGAGACCCAGTACTTC.

V usage is TRBV6-1 and J usage is TRBJ2-2; a possible D gene is TRBD2 (6 bases). Germline CDR1 reads MNHNS; CDR2 reads SASEGT. V lost 6 bases and J 2 bases, leaving 10 bases between the germline ends. The CDR3 covers 14 residues. CDR3 bases: TGTGCCAGCAGGGAGGGAACCAACACCGGGGAGCTGTTTTTT. Translating it yields CASREGTNTGELFF.

This chain joins TRBV7-2 and TRBJ1-6, with a possible D match to TRBD1 (5 bases). The germline V and J ends were trimmed by 5 bases and 7 bases, with 18 bases remaining between them. CDR3 length: 16 residues. The germline gives CDR1 SGHTA, CDR2 FQGNSA. The CDR3 DNA reads as TGTGCCAGCAGCCTCCTGACCGGGACCCCCAATTCACCCCTCCACTTT. This sequence encodes CASSLLTGTPNSPLHF.

The table lists this clonotype with many counts. The V call is TRBV5-8, the J call TRBJ1-2; TRBD1 matches at 9 bases. V shed 3 bases, J shed 4 bases, and the junction held 4 bases outside the gene matches. Germline CDR1 is SGHTS and CDR2 is YDEGEE. The CDR3 is 14 residues long. The CDR3 is CASSSQGASYGYTF. In nucleotides, the CDR3 is TGTGCCAGCAGCTCACAGGGGGCCAGCTATGGCTACACCTTC.

The chain couples TRBV7-2 to TRBJ2-2; D is perhaps TRBD1 or TRBD2 (6 bases each). CDR3 size: 14 residues. V lost 2 bases and J 6 bases, leaving 10 bases between the germline ends. The germline CDR1 and CDR2 sequences are SGHTA and FQGNSA. In DNA form, the CDR3 reads TGTGCCAGCAGCTTACGGGGGCGGGCCGGGGAGCTGTTTTTT. This codes for CASSLRGRAGELFF.

Here the CDR3 DNA reads TGCGCCAGCAGCACGGGGATGCGGAACACCATATATTTT. Its protein product is CASSTGMRNTIYF. The chain employs TRBV5-1 and TRBJ1-3; no reliable D call. This CDR3 has 13 amino acids. CDR1 is SGHRS, CDR2 YFSETQ, per germline. The V and J ends lost 4 bases and 7 bases respectively, with 12 bases between them.

This clonotype turned up a few times. The genes are TRBV20-1 and TRBJ2-7, with D perhaps matching TRBD1 (5 bases). V lost 3 bases to trimming and J lost 5 bases, with 11 bases between them. Per germline, CDR1 DFQATT and CDR2 SNEGSKA (reference sequence). This CDR3 spans 12 amino acids. The CDR3 sequence: CSAREGVDEQYV. The CDR3 coding sequence is TGCAGTGCTAGGGAAGGGGTTGACGAGCAGTACGTC.

V usage is TRBV4-1 and J usage is TRBJ1-1; D might be TRBD1 (5 bases). V was clipped by 6 bases and J by 2 bases, with 19 bases between them. The CDR3 consists of 16 residues. Looked up from germline, CDR1 is MGHRA and CDR2 is YSYEKL. CDR3 protein: CASREGRGGLNTEAFF. CDR3 nucleotide sequence: TGCGCCAGCAGAGAGGGACGGGGTGGATTAAACACTGAAGCTTTCTTT.

V and J are TRBV30 and TRBJ2-7; the match to TRBD1 covers 7 bases. Germline assignment: CDR1 GTSNPN and CDR2 SVGIG (reference sequence). This CDR3 spans 13 amino acids. Germline trimming cut 7 bases from V and 3 bases from J; bases unmatched to any gene: 9. The CDR3 protein is CASNRDRFYEQYF. The CDR3 bases are TGTGCCTCAAACCGGGACAGATTCTACGAGCAGTACTTC.

This clonotype was recorded a few times. The chain employs TRBV25-1 and TRBJ1-2, with D perhaps TRBD1 (6 bases). Per germline, CDR1 MGHDK and CDR2 SYGVNS. The CDR3 runs 13 residues. V was trimmed by 8 bases and J by 4 bases, leaving 14 bases between them. This CDR3 reads CASLPGGGYGYTF. The CDR3 bases are TGTGCCAGCCTCCCAGGAGGGGGCTATGGCTACACCTTC.

The V and J genes are TRBV6-6 and TRBJ2-7; D is ambiguous. CDR3 length: 12 amino acids. Germline CDR1 reads MNHNY; CDR2 reads SVGAGI (reference sequence). V was trimmed by 6 bases and J by 6 bases, leaving 12 bases between them. The CDR3 nucleotides read TGTGCCAGCAGCCATGGTTCGCTCGAGCAGTACGTC. Translating it yields CASSHGSLEQYV.

This clonotype was detected only a few times. V usage is TRBV7-8 and J usage is TRBJ1-1; no firm D call. V lost 5 bases to trimming and J lost 7 bases, with 11 bases between them. Germline loops: CDR1 SGHVS, CDR2 FQNEAQ. The CDR3 is 12 residues long. The CDR3 coding sequence is TGTGCCAGCAGCGACCGGACGGTTGAAGCTTTCTTT. This translates into CASSDRTVEAFF.

This clonotype was counted a few times. CDR3 sequence (DNA): TGCGCCAGCAGTCAAGACTGGGACAGCAACTACGAGCAGTACTTC. Encoded protein: CASSQDWDSNYEQYF. The chain is built from TRBV23-1 and TRBJ2-7; 7 nucleotides line up with TRBD1. TRBV23-1 is annotated as an ORF whose role is uncertain. The CDR3 is 15 amino acids. Trimming at V came to 2 bases and at J to 3 bases, leaving 7 bases not matched to a gene.

The chain carries TRBV12-3 or TRBV12-4 and TRBJ2-3; D unresolved. Trimming took off 6 bases at V and 0 bases at J, with 10 bases between the two ends. CDR3 length: 14 amino acids. The CDR3 bases are TGTGCCAGCAGCTACATTTCGAGCACAGATACGCAGTATTTT. It specifies CASSYISSTDTQYF.

The genes are TRBV7-2 and TRBJ1-5; D ambiguous. CDR3 size: 14 residues. V was trimmed by 0 bases and J by 9 bases, leaving 12 bases between them. Looked up from germline, CDR1 is SGHTA and CDR2 is FQGNSA. The CDR3 DNA follows: TGTGCCAGCAGCTTAGCGACGCTGAGCCGGCCCCAGCATTTT. Translating gives CASSLATLSRPQHF.